The TCR beta chain under discussion was sequenced for a study of identical twins. General observations from the study: The study drew conclusions from cross-sectional statistical analysis, not from following the same donors.

This CDR3 region has 17 residues. J lost 9 bases, V lost 5 bases, and 13 bases had no gene match. Germline-derived CDR1 and CDR2 are DFQATT and SNEGSKA (reference sequence). This clonotype was counted only a few times. Its antigen is not known. Template switching added a universal primer site, and cDNA bore unique molecular identifiers. MiXCR, applied by TCRdb to the 5' RACE reads, yields one record per CDR3 protein. The repertoire has about 570,000 distinct CDR3 sequences, approximately 10% of them found once; the top ten carry roughly 3%. This sample also appeared in a second study, on yellow fever vaccine responses in identical twins.

The rearrangement uses TRBV20-1 and TRBJ2-1, with 16 bases lining up with TRBD2. Sequenced input: PBMCs. The sequence was obtained from a woman between 18 and 29 years old in good health. This chain's CDR3 is CSAPPPGTSGRGGEQFF. In DNA, the CDR3 is TGCAGTGCTCCCCCCCCCGGGACTAGCGGGAGGGGCGGTGAGCAGTTCTTC.